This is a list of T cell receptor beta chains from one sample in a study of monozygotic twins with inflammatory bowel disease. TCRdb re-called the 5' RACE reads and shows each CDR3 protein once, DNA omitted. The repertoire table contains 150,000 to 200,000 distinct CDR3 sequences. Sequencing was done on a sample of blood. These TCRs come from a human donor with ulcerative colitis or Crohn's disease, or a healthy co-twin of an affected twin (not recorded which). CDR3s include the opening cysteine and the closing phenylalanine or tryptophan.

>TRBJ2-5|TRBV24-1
CATSDLAGNGETQYF
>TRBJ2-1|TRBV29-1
CSVDPVRSGEQFF
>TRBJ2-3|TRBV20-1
CSAPLVAGRRDTQYF
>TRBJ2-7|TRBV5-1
CASSLGDRGILEQYF
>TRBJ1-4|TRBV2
CASTGEKRGGLFF
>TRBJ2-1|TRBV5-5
CASSSGQPSNEQFF
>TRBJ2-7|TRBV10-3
CAISESREPSYEQYF
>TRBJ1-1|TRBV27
CASSERGRAFF
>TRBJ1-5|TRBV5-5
CASSLGPDRSNQPQHF
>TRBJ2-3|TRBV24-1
CATSEERRGDTQYF
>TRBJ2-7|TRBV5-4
CASSLDVAGAPEQYF
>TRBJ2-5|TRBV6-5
CASSSGTLRAQETQYF
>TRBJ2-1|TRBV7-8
CASSPPGNNEQFF
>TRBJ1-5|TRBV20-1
CSARKGGGNQPQHF
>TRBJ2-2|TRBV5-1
CASSPHGGAGELFF
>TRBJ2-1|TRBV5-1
CASSLNAGEQFF
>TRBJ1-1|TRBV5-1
CASSSGQGNTEAFF
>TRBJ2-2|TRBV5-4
CASSFGAPANTGELFF
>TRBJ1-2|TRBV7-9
CASSPPPATPYGYTF
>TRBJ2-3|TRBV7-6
CASSYRTSGGQSTDTQYF
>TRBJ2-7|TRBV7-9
CASSPLEGLYEQYF
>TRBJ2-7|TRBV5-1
CASSLNSGTYEQYF
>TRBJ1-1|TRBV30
CAWTGVSNTEAFF
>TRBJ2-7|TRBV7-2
CASSAGASIYEQYF
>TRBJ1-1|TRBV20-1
CSARTGSTEAFF
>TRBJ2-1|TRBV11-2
CASSLLRGSYNEQFF
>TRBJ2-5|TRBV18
CASSPPKKREQETQYF
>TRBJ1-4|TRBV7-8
CASSLGRSGRMINEKLFF
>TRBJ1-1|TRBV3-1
CASSFYRQSNTEAFF
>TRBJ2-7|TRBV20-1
CSATRGAYEQYF
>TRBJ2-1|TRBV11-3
CASSVKSNEQFF
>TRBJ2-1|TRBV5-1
CASGLDRLVDEQFF
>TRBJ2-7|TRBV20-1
CSARDLPHRGVYEQYF
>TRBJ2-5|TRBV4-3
CASSQYRGPETQYF
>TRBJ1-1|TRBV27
CASSFRGAQTEAFF
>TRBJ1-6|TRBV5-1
CASSLDVTDYSPLHF
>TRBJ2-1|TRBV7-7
CASSLGPAPNNEQFF
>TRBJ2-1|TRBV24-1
CAVRRTSLGEQFF
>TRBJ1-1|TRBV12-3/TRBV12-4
CASSLEWTGKRAFF
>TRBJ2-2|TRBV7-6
CASSLRLAGGPIPFTGELFF
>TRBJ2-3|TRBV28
CASSLRSSGRRDTQYF
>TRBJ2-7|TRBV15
CATSRRGSYEQYF
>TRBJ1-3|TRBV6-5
CASSYPGQASGNTIYF
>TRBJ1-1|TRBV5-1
CASSLGGRVTEAFF
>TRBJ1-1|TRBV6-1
CASSGGVNTEAFF
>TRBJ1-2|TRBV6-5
CASSYAGQGYGYTF
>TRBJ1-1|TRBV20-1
CSASTGNTEAFF
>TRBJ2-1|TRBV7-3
CASSLFRASGINEQFF
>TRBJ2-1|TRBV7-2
CASSPRTGGNEQFF
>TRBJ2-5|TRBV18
CASSPFGGGAQKTQYF
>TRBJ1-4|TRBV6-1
CASGRPGSQGEKLFF
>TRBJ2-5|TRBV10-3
CAINRGGGETQYF
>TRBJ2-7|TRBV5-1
CASSLTRGGRSYEQYF
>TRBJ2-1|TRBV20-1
CSASVFGGSGGNEQFF
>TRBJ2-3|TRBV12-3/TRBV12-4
CASRPTSTDTQYF